What follows is one T cell receptor (beta chain) and its context. RNA was isolated and reverse transcribed to cDNA, the sequencing template. TCRdb's table, derived via immunoSEQ multiplex PCR, lists solely in-frame clones and lacks some. The sample carries fewer than 200,000 clones, roughly 61% recorded once. The treatment was: oral pan-JAK inhibitor, 5-10 mg twice daily. Trimming removed 2 bases from V and 4 bases from J, with 8 bases in between. Germline V gives CDR1 GTSNPN, CDR2 SVGIG (reference sequence). The CDR3 loop spans 12 amino acids. This sample is part of a study of CD8+ T cells in alopecia areata.

The sequencing here drew on CD8+ T cells sorted from blood, taken at week 24, from a patient treated with tofacitinib. The chain couples TRBV30 to TRBJ1-2; D uncertain. The TCR sequence derives from a human donor with alopecia areata. The CDR3 DNA reads as TGTGCCTGGAGTACTTGGACCTATGGCTACACCTTC. It codes for CAWSTWTYGYTF.